This T cell receptor beta chain came from a study of STAT5B mutations in CD4+ large granular lymphocyte leukemia. Study conclusions and caveats: 8/27 top patient clones versus 2/35 control clones were TRBV06-family. The CD4+ versus CD8+ T-LGLL clonality difference may reflect limited sample size. Approximately 25% of private leukemic clonotypes occurred rarely in other patients' non-leukemic repertoires.

A remark on this clone: The antigen remains undetermined.

This was a survey-level run. The method was immunoSEQ multiplex PCR; TCRdb's version includes in-frame clones alone and lacks a portion of them. This table has some 30,000 clones, just under 75% appearing once. V lost 6 bases and J 2 bases, leaving 11 bases between the germline ends. Germline V gene data show CDR1 as MNHNS and CDR2 as SASEGT. There are 13 residues in the CDR3. The TCR originated in a human donor in good health. The sequenced sample consisted of CD4+ T cells from blood buffy coats. The chain has TRBV6-1 and TRBJ2-7; D may be TRBD1 (6 bases). The CDR3 is CASRPQGTYEQYV. Here the CDR3 DNA reads TGTGCCAGCAGACCTCAGGGGACCTACGAGCAGTACGTC.